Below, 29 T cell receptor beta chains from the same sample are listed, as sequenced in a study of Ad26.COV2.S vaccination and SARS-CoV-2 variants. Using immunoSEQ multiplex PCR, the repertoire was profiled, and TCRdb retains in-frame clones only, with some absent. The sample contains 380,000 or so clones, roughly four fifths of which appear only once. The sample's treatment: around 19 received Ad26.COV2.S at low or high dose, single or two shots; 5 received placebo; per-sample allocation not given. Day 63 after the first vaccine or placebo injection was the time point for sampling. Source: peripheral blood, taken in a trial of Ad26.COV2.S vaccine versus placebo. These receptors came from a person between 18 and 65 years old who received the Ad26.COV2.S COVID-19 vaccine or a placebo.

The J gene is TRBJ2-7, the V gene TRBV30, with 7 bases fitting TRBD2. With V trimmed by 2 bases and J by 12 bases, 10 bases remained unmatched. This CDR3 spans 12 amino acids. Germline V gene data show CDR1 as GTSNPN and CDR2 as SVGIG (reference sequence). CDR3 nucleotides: TGTGCCTGGAGTAATCGGGCGGGAGTGCCGTACTTC. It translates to CAWSNRAGVPYF.

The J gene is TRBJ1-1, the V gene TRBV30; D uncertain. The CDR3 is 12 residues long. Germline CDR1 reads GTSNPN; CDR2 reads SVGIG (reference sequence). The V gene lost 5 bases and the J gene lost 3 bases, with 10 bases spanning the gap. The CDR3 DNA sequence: TGTGCCTGGTCCGGCCCCTACACTGAAGCTTTCTTT. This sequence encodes CAWSGPYTEAFF.

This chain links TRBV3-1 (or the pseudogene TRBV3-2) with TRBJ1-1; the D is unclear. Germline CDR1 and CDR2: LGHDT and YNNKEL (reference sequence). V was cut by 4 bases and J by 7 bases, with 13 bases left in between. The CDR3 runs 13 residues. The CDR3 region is CASSLSIANEAFF. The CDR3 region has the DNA TGTGCCAGCAGCCTTAGTATCGCGAATGAAGCTTTCTTT.

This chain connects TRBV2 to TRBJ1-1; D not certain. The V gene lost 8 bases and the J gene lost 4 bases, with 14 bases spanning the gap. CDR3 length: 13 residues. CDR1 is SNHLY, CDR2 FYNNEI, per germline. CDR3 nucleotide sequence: TGTGCCAGCCTCTGGGAAGGGTTCACTGAAGCTTTCTTT. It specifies CASLWEGFTEAFF.

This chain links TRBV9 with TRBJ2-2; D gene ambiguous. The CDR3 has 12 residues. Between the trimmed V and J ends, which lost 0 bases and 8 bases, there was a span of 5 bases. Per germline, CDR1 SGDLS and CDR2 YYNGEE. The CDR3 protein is CASSVAFGELFF. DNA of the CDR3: TGTGCCAGCAGCGTAGCTTTTGGGGAGCTGTTTTTT.

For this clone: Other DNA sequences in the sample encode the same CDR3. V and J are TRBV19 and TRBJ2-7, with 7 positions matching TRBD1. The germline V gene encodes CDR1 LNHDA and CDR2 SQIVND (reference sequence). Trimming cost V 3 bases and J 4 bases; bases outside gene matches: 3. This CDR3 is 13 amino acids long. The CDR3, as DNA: TGTGCCAGTAGTATTAGACAGGGTTACGAGCAGTACTTC. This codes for CASSIRQGYEQYF.

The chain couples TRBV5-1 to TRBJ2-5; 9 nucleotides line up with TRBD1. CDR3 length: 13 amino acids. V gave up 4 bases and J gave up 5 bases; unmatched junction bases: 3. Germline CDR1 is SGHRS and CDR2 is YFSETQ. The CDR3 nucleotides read TGCGCCAGCAGCGAGACAGGGGGGGAGACCCAGTACTTC. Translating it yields CASSETGGETQYF.

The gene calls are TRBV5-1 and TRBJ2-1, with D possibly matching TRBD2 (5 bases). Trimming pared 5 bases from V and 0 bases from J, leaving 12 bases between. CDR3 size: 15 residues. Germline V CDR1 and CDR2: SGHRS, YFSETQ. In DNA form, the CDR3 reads TGCGCCAGCAGATCGAGCGGTACCTCCTACAATGAGCAGTTCTTC. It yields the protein CASRSSGTSYNEQFF.

The CDR3 loop is CASSISGAPEEQYF. DNA for the CDR3: TGTGCCAGCAGCATATCCGGGGCCCCGGAGGAGCAGTACTTC. V is TRBV5-4 and J is TRBJ2-7; either TRBD1 or TRBD2 may supply D (5 bases each). Germline values: CDR1 SGHNT, CDR2 YYREEE (reference sequence). V lost 4 bases and J lost 7, with 18 bases in between. This CDR3 has 14 amino acids.

For the CDR3, the DNA is TGTGCCAGCAGTGACTCTCATTCACCCCTCCACTTT. It is translated as CASSDSHSPLHF. This chain uses TRBV25-1 with TRBJ1-6; D is unclear. CDR3 length equals 12 residues. Germline assignment: CDR1 MGHDK and CDR2 SYGVNS. The V and J ends lost 3 bases and 8 bases respectively, with 5 bases between them.

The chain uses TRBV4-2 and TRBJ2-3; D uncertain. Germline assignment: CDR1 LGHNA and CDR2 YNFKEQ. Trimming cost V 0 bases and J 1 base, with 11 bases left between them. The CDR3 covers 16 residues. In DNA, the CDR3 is TGTGCCAGCAGCCAAGATGACGGAACGGGCACAGATACGCAGTATTTT. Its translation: CASSQDDGTGTDTQYF.

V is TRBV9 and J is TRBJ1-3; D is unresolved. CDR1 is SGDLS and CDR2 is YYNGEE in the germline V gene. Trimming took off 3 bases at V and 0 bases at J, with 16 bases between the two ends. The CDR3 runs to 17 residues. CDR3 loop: CASSATASRGSGNTIYF. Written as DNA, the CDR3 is TGTGCCAGCAGCGCCACTGCCAGCCGGGGCTCTGGAAACACCATATATTTT.

For the CDR3, the DNA is TGTGCCAGCTCACCATCGCAGGGTTTGGAGACCCAGTACTTC. Its translation: CASSPSQGLETQYF. The rearrangement links TRBV18 to TRBJ2-5; a possible D gene is TRBD1 (5 bases). Germline assignment: CDR1 KGHSH and CDR2 LQKENI. V was trimmed by 2 bases and J by 5 bases, leaving 12 bases between them. This CDR3 region has 14 residues.

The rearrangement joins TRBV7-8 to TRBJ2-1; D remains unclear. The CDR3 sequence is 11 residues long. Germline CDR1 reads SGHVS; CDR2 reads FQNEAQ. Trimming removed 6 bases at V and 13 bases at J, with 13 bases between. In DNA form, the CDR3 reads TGTGCCAGCAGTCGTGACGGCTACCAGTTCTTC. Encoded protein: CASSRDGYQFF. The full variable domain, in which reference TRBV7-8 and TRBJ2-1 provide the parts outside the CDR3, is GAGVSQSPRYKVAKRGQDVALRCDPISGHVSLFWYQQALGQGPEFLTYFQNEAQLDKSGLPSDRFFAERPEGSVSTLKIQRTQQEDSAVYLCASSRDGYQFFGPGTRLTVL.

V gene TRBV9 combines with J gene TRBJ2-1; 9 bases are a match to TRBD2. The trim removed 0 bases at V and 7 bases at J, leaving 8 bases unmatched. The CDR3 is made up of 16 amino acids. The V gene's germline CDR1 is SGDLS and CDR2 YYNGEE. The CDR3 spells CASSVVGSGRINEQFF. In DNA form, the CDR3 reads TGTGCCAGCAGCGTAGTGGGGAGCGGGAGGATAAATGAGCAGTTCTTC.

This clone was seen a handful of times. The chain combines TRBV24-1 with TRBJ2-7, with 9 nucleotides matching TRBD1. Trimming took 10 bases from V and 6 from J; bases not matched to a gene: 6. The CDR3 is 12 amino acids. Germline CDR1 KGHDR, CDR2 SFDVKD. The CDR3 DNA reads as TGTGCCACAGGACAGGGGTTCGGCGAGCAGTACTTC. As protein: CATGQGFGEQYF.

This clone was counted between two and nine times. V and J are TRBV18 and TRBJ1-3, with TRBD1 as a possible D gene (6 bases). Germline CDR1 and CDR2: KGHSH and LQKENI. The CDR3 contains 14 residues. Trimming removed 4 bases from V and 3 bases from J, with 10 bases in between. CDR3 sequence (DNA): TGTGCCAGCTCACAGGACAGACTTGGAAACACCATATATTTT. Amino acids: CASSQDRLGNTIYF.

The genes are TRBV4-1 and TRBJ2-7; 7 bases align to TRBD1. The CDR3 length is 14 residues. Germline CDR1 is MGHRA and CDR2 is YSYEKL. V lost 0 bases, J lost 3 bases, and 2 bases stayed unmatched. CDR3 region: CASSQDQGDYEQYF. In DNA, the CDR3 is TGCGCCAGCAGCCAAGACCAGGGGGACTACGAGCAGTACTTC.

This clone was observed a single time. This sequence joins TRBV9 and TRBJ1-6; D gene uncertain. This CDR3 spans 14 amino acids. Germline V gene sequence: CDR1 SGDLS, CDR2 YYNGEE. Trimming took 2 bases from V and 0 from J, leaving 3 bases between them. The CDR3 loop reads CASSVSSYNSPLHF. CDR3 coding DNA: TGTGCCAGCAGCGTCAGCTCCTATAATTCACCCCTCCACTTT. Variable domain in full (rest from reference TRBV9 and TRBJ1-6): DSGVTQTPKHLITATGQRVTLRCSPRSGDLSVYWYQQSLDQGLQFLIQYYNGEERAKGNILERFSAQQFPDLHSELNLSSLELGDSALYFCASSVSSYNSPLHFGNGTRLTVT.

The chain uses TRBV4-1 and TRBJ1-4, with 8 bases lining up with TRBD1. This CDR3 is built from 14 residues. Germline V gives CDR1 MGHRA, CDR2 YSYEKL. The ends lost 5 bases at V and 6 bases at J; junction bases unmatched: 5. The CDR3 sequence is CASSATGGDEKLFF. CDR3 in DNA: TGCGCCAGCAGCGCTACAGGGGGAGATGAAAAACTGTTTTTT.

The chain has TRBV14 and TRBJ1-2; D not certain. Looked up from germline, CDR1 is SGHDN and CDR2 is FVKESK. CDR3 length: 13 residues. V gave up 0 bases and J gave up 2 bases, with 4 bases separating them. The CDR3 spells CASSQDLNYGYTF. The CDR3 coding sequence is TGTGCCAGCAGCCAAGACTTGAACTATGGCTACACCTTC.

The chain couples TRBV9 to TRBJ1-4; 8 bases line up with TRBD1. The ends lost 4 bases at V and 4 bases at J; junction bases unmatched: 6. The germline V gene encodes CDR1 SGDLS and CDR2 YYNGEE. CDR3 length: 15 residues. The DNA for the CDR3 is TGTGCCAGCAGCCTAGGACAGGGACTTAATGAAAAACTGTTTTTT. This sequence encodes CASSLGQGLNEKLFF.

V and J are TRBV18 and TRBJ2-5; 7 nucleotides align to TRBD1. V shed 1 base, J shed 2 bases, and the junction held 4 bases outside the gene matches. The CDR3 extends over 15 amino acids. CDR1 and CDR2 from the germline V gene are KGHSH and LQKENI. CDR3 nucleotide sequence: TGTGCCAGCTCACCACTACCGGGACAGCAAGAGACCCAGTACTTC. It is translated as CASSPLPGQQETQYF.

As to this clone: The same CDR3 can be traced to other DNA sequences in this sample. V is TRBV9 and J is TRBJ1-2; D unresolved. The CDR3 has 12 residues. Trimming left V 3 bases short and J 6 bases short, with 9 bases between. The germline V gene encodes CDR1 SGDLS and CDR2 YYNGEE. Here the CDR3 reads CASSANRDGYTF. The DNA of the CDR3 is TGTGCCAGCAGCGCCAATAGGGATGGCTACACCTTC.

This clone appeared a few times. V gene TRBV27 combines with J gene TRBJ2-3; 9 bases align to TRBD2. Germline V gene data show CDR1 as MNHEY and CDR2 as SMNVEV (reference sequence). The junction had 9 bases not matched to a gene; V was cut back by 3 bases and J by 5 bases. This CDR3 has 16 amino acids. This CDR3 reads CASSLSSSGRGDTQYF. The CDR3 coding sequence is TGTGCCAGCAGTTTGAGTAGTAGCGGGAGAGGAGATACGCAGTATTTT.

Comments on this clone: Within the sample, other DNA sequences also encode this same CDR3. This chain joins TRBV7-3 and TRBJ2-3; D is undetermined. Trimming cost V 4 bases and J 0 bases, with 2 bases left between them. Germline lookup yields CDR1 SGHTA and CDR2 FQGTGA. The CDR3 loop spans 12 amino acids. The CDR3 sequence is CASSSSTDTQYF. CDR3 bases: TGTGCCAGCAGCTCCAGCACAGATACGCAGTATTTT.

CDR3 in DNA: TGCGCCAGCAGCTTGGCAGGCACCTCAGGGGAGACCCAGTACTTC. Its protein product is CASSLAGTSGETQYF. J is TRBJ2-5 and V is TRBV5-1; tentative D call: TRBD1 (5 bases). Trimming removed 0 bases at V and 5 bases at J, with 14 bases between. The CDR3 loop spans 15 amino acids. Germline V gene data show CDR1 as SGHRS and CDR2 as YFSETQ. Full variable domain (remainder filled in from reference TRBV5-1 and TRBJ2-5): KAGVTQTPRYLIKTRGQQVTLSCSPISGHRSVSWYQQTPGQGLQFLFEYFSETQRNKGNFPGRFSGRQFSNSRSEMNVSTLELGDSALYLCASSLAGTSGETQYFGPGTRLLVL.

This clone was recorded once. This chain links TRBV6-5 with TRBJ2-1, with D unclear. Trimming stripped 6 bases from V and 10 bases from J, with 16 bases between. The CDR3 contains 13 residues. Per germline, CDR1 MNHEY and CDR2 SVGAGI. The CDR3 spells CASRDPLGSEQFF. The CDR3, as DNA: TGTGCCAGCAGAGACCCTTTGGGTTCCGAGCAGTTCTTC.

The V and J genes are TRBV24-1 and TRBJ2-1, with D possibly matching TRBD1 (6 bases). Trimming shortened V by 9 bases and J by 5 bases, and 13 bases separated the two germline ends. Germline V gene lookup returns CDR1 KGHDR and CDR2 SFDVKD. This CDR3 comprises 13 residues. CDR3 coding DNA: TGTGCCACCCGGGACACTATCAACAATGAGCAGTTCTTC. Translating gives CATRDTINNEQFF.